This T cell receptor beta chain is drawn from a study of identifying expanded T cells in peripheral blood. Concerning this clone itself: Its antigen is as yet unknown.

CDR3 length equals 14 residues. The germline V gene encodes CDR1 LNHDA and CDR2 SQIVND (reference sequence). The V segment lost 3 bases and the J segment 5 bases; nucleotides outside the gene matches: 4. During the collection period, no donor immune events like infections were recorded. Clones were read by immunoSEQ multiplex PCR, and TCRdb kept only the in-frame ones, dropping some. Of around 94,000 clones listed, about 87% are singletons. Notes on the study in general: Across healthy donors, higher total template counts meant significantly greater roughly 2-week count variance. Differentially abundant clones: roughly 1.2 between replicates, around 16 at two to three weeks, 18 to 20 at four.

This TCR was sampled from a person between 18 and 75 years old in good health. The V call is TRBV19, the J call TRBJ2-5; 9 bases align to TRBD2. The material sequenced was blood. This chain's CDR3 is CASSMGLAGETQYF. DNA of the CDR3: TGTGCCAGTAGTATGGGACTAGCTGGCGAGACCCAGTACTTC.